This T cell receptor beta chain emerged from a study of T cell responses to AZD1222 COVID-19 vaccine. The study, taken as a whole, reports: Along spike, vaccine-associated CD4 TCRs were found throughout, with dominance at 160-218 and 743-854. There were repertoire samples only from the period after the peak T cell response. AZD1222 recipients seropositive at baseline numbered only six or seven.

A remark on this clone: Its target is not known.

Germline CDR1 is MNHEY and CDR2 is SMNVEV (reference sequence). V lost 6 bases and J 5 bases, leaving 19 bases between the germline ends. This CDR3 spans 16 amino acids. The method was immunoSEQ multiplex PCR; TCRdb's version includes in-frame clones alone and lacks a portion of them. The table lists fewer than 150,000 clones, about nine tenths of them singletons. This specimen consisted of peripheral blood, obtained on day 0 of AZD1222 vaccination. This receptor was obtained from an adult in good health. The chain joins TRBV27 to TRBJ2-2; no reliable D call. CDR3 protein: CASSASRAPWTGELFF. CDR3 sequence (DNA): TGTGCCAGCAGCGCCTCCCGGGCCCCGTGGACCGGGGAGCTGTTTTTT.